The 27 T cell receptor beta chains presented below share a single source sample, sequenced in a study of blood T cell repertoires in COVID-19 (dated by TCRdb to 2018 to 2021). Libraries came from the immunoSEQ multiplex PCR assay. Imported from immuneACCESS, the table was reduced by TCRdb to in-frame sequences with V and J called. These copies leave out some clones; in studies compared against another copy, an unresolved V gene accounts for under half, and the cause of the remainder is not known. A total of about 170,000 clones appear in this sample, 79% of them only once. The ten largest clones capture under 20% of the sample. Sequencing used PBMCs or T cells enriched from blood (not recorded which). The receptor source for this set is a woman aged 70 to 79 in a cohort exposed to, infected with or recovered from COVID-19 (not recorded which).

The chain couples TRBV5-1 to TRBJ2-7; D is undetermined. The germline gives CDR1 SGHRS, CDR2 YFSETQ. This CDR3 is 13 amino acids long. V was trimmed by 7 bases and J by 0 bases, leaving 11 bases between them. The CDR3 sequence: CASGYLSSYEQYF. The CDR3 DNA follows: TGCGCCAGCGGCTATCTGAGCTCCTACGAGCAGTACTTC.

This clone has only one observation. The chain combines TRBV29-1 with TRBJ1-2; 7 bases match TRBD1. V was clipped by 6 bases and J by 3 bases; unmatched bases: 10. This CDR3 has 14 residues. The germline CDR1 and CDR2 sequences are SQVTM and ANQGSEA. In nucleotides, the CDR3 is TGCAGCGTGAGGGGGCAGGGCCTTTACTATGGCTACACCTTC. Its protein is CSVRGQGLYYGYTF. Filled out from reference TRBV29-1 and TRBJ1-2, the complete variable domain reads SAVISQKPSRDICQRGTSLTIQCQVDSQVTMMFWYRQQPGQSLTLIATANQGSEATYESGFVIDKFPISRPNLTFSTLTVSNMSPEDSSIYLCSVRGQGLYYGYTFGSGTRLTVV.

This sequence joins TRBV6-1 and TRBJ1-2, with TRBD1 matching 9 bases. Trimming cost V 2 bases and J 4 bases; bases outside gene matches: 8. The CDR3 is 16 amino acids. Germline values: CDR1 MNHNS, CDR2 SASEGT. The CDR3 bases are TGTGCCAGCAGTGAAAACAGGGGGCGCGGGAGCTATGGCTACACCTTC. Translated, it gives CASSENRGRGSYGYTF.

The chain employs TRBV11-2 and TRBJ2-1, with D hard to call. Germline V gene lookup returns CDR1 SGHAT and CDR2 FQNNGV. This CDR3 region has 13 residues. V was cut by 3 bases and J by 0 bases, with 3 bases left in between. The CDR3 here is CASSFISYNEQFF. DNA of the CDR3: TGTGCCAGCAGCTTTATCTCCTACAATGAGCAGTTCTTC.

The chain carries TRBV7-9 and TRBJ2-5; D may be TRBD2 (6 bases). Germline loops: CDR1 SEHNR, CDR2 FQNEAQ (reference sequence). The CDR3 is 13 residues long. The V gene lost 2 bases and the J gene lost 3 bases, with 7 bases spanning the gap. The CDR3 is CASSLWGEETQYF. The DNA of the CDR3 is TGTGCCAGCAGCTTATGGGGGGAAGAGACCCAGTACTTC. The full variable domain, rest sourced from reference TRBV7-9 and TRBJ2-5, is DTGVSQNPRHKITKRGQNVTFRCDPISEHNRLYWYRQTLGQGPEFLTYFQNEAQLEKSRLLSDRFSAERPKGSFSTLEIQRTEQGDSAMYLCASSLWGEETQYFGPGTRLLVL.

CDR3 sequence: CASSPTSGSRYNEQFF. For the CDR3, the DNA is TGTGCCAGCAGCCCGACTAGCGGGAGTCGGTACAATGAGCAGTTCTTC. The genes are TRBV11-3 and TRBJ2-1; 12 bases map to TRBD2. J gave up 4 bases and V 5 bases, and 6 bases lay outside the gene matches. The CDR3 has 16 amino acids. The germline CDR1 and CDR2 sequences are SGHNT and YENEEA.

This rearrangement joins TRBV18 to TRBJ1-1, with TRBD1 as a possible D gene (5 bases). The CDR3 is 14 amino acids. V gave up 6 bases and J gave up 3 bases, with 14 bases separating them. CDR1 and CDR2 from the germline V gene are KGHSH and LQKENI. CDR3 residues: CASSIREEDTEAFF. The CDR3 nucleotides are TGTGCCAGCTCGATCAGGGAGGAGGACACTGAAGCTTTCTTT.

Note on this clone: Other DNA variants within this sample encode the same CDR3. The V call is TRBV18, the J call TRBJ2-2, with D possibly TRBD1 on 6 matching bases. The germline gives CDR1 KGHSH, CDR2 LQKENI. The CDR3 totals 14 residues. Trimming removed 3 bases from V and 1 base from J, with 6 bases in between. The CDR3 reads CASSPDRNTGELFF. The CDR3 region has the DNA TGTGCCAGCTCACCGGACAGGAACACCGGGGAGCTGTTTTTT.

This CDR3 is CASSSRDSYGYTF. DNA of the CDR3: TGTGCCAGCAGTTCCCGGGACAGCTATGGCTACACCTTC. The chain is built from TRBV12-3 or TRBV12-4 and TRBJ1-2; 7 bases align to TRBD1. This CDR3 is 13 amino acids long. J gave up 4 bases and V 4 bases, and 3 bases lay outside the gene matches.

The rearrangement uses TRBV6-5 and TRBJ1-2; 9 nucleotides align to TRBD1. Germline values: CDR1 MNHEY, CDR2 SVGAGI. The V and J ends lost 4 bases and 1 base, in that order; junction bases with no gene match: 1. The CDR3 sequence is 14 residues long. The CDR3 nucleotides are TGTGCCAGCAGTTTGGACAGGGGTAACTATGGCTACACCTTC. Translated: CASSLDRGNYGYTF.

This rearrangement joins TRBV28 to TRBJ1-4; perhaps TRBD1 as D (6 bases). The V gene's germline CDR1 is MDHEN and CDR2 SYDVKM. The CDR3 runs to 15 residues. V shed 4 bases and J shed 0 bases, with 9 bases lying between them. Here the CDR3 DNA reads TGTGCCAGCAGTTCTGAGGGGGCAACTAATGAAAAACTGTTTTTT. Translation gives CASSSEGATNEKLFF.

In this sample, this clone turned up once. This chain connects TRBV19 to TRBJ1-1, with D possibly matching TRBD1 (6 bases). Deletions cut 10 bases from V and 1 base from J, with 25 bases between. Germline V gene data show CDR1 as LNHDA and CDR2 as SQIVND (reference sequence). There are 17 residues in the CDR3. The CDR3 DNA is TGTGCCACCCGAACGCCCTCAAAACCACAGGGGAACACTGAAGCTTTCTTT. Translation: CATRTPSKPQGNTEAFF.

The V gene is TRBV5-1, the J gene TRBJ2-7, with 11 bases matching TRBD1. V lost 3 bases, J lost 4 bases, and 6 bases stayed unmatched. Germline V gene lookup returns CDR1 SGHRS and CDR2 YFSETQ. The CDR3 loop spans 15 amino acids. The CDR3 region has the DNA TGCGCCAGCAGCTCCCGGGACAGGGGGAGGTACGAGCAGTACTTC. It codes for CASSSRDRGRYEQYF.

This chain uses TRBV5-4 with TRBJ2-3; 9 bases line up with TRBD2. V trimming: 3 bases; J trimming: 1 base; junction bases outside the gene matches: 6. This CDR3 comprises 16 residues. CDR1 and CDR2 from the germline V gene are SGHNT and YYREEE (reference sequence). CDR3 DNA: TGTGCCAGCAGCTGGGGACTAGCTGGGGGCACAGATACGCAGTATTTT. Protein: CASSWGLAGGTDTQYF.

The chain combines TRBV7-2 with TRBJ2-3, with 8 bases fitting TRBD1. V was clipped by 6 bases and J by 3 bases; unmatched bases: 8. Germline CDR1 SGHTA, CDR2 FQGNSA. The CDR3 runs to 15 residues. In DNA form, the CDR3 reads TGTGCCAGCAGTTACCGGACAGGGTCGACAGATACGCAGTATTTT. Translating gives CASSYRTGSTDTQYF.

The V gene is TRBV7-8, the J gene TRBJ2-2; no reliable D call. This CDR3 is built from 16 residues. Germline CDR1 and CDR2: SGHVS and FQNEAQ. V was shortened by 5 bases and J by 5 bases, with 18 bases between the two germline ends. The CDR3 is CASSGNRVARTGELFF. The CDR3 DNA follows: TGTGCCAGCAGCGGAAACCGGGTCGCGAGGACCGGGGAGCTGTTTTTT.

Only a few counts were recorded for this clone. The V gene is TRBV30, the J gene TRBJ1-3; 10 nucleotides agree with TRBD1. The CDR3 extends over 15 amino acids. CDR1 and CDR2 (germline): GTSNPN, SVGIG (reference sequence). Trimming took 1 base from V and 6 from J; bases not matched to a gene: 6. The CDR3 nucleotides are TGTGCCTGGAGTGATGGGGACAGGGGAGTAAACACCATATATTTT. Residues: CAWSDGDRGVNTIYF.

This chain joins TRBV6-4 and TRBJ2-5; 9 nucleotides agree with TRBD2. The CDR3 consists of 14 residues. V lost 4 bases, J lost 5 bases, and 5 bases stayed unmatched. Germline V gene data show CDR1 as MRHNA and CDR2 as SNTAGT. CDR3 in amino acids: CASSVEAGGETQYF. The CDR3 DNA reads TGTGCCAGCAGTGTTGAAGCGGGAGGTGAGACCCAGTACTTC.

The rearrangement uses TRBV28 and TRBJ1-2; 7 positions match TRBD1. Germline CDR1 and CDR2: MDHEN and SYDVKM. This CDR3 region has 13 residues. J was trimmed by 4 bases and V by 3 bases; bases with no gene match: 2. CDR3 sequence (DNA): TGTGCCAGCAGTTTGACAGGGTTCTATGGCTACACCTTC. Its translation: CASSLTGFYGYTF.

The CDR3 spells CASSPRSNHDTEAFF. CDR3 nucleotides: TGTGCCAGCAGCCCCCGGTCCAACCATGACACTGAAGCTTTCTTT. The chain couples TRBV9 to TRBJ1-1; D is uncertain. V was trimmed by 4 bases and J by 3 bases, leaving 16 bases between them. The CDR3 extends over 15 amino acids. Germline loops: CDR1 SGDLS, CDR2 YYNGEE. The complete variable domain, with remaining parts taken from reference TRBV9 and TRBJ1-1, reads DSGVTQTPKHLITATGQRVTLRCSPRSGDLSVYWYQQSLDQGLQFLIQYYNGEERAKGNILERFSAQQFPDLHSELNLSSLELGDSALYFCASSPRSNHDTEAFFGQGTRLTVV.

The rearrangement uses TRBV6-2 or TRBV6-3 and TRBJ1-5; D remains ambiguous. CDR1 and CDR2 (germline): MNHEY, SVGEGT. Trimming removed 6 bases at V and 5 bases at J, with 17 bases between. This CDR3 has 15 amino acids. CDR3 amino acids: CASRPHGGGDQPQHF. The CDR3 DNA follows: TGTGCCAGCAGGCCTCATGGAGGAGGCGATCAGCCCCAGCATTTT.

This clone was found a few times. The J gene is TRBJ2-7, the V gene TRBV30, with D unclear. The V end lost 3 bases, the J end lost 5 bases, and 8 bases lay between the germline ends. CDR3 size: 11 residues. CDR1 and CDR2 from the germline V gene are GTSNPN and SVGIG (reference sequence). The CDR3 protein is CAWSSANEQYF. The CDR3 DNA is TGTGCCTGGAGCTCAGCGAACGAGCAGTACTTC.

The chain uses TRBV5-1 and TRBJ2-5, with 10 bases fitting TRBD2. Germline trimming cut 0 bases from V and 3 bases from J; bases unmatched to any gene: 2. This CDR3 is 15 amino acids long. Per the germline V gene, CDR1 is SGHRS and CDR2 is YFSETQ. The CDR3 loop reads CASSLAGTSEETQYF. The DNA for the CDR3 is TGCGCCAGCAGCTTGGCCGGGACTAGCGAAGAGACCCAGTACTTC.

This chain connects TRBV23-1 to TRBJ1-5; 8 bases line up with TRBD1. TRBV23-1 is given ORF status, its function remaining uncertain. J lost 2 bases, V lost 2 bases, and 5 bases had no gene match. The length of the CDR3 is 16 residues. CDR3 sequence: CASSQPGQGRNQPQHF. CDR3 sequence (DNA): TGCGCCAGCAGTCAACCTGGACAGGGACGCAATCAGCCCCAGCATTTT.

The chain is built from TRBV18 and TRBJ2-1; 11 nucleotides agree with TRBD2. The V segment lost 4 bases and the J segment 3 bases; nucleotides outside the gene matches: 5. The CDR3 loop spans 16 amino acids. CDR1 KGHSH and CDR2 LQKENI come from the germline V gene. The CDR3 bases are TGTGCCAGCTCACTGACTAGCGGGAAGATCTACAATGAGCAGTTCTTC. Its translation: CASSLTSGKIYNEQFF.

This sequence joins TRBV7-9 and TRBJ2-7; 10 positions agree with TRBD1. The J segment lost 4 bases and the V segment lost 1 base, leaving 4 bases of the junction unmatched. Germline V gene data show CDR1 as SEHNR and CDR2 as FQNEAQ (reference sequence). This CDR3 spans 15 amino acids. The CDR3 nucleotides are TGTGCCAGCAGCTTAGTGTGGGACAGGGGATACGAGCAGTACTTC. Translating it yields CASSLVWDRGYEQYF.

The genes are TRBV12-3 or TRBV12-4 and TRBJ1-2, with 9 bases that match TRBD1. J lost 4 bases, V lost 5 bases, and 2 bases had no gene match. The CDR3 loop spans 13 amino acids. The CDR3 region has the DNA TGTGCCAGCAGTCAACAGGGGGCCTATGGCTACACCTTC. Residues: CASSQQGAYGYTF.